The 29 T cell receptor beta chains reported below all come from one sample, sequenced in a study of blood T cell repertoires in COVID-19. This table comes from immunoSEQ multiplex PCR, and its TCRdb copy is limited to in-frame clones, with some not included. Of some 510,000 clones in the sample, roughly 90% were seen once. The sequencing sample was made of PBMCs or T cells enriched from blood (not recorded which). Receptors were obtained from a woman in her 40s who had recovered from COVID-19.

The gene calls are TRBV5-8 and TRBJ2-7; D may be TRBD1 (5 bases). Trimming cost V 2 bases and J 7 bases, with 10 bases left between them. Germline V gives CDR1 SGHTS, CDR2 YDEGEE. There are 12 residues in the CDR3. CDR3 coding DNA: TGTGCCAGCAGCTTAGGGGATAATGAGCAGTACTTC. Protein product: CASSLGDNEQYF.

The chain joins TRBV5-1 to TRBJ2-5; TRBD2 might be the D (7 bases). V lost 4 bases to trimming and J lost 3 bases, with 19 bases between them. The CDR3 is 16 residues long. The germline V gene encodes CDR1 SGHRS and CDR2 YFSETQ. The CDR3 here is CASSPSPTGLEETQYF. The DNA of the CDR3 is TGCGCCAGCAGCCCTTCCCCGACAGGACTAGAAGAGACCCAGTACTTC.

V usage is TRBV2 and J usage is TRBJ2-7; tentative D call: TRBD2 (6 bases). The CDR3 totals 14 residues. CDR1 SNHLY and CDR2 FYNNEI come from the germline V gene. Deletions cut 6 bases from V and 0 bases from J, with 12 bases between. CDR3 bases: TGTGCCAGCAGCCCGGGACTTACCTCCTACGAGCAGTACTTC. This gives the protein CASSPGLTSYEQYF.

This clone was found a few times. The CDR3, as DNA: TGCGCCAGCAGCCAAGAACGGGGGAACACCGGGGAGCTGTTTTTT. This encodes CASSQERGNTGELFF. This rearrangement joins TRBV4-3 to TRBJ2-2; a weak D match, TRBD2 (5 bases). This CDR3 contains 15 residues. The V end was cut by 0 bases, the J end by 1 base, with 6 bases between. The germline V gene has CDR1 LGHNA and CDR2 YSLEER.

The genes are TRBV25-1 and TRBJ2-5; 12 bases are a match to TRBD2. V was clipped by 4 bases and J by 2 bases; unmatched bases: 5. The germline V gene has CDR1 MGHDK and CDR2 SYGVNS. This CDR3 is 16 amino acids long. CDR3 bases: TGTGCCAGCAGTGCTGGACTAGCGGGATCTCAAGAGACCCAGTACTTC. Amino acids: CASSAGLAGSQETQYF.

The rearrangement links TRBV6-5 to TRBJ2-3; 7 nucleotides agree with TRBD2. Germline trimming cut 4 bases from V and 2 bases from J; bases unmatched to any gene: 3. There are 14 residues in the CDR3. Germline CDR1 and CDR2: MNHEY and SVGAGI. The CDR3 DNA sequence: TGTGCCAGCAGTTTAGCGGGTCCCACAGATACGCAGTATTTT. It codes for CASSLAGPTDTQYF.

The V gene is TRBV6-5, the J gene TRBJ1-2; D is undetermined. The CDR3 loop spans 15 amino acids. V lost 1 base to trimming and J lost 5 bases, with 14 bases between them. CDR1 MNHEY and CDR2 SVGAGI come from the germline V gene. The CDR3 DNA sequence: TGTGCCAGCAGTTACTGGGCCGACACCTCTTATGGCTACACCTTC. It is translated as CASSYWADTSYGYTF.

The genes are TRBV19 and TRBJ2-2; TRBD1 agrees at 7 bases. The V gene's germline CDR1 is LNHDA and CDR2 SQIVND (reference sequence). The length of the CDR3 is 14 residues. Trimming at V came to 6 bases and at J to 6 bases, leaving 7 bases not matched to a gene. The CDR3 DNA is TGTGCCAGTAGCGGACAGGCTTTCTCCGGGGAGCTGTTTTTT. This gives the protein CASSGQAFSGELFF. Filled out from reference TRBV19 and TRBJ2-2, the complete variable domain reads DGGITQSPKYLFRKEGQNVTLSCEQNLNHDAMYWYRQDPGQGLRLIYYSQIVNDFQKGDIAEGYSVSREKKESFPLTVTSAQKNPTAFYLCASSGQAFSGELFFGEGSRLTVL.

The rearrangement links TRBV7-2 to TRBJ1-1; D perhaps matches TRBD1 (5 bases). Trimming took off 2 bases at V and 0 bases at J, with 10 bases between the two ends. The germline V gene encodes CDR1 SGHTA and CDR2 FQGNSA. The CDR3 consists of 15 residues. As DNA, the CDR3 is TGTGCCAGCAGCTTATCTGGACAATTGAACACTGAAGCTTTCTTT. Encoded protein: CASSLSGQLNTEAFF.

CDR3 protein: CASSFSPSGQYF. CDR3 DNA: TGTGCCAGCAGCTTTTCGCCTAGCGGGCAGTATTTT. J is TRBJ2-3 and V is TRBV7-2; the match to TRBD2 covers 7 bases. The CDR3 length is 12 residues. Trimming removed 3 bases from V and 11 bases from J; junction bases left unmatched: 5. Germline V gives CDR1 SGHTA, CDR2 FQGNSA.

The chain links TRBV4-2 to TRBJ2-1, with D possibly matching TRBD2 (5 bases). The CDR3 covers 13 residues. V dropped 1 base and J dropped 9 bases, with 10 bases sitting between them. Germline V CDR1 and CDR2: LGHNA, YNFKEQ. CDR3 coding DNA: TGTGCCAGCAGCCAAGTCTCGGAGGTTGAGCAGTTCTTC. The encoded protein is CASSQVSEVEQFF.

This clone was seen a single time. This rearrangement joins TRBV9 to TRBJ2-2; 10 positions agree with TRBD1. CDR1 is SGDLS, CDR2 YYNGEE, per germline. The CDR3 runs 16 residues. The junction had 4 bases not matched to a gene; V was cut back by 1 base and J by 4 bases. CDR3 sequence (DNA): TGTGCCAGCAGCGTAAGACAGGGGGCCGGCACCGGGGAGCTGTTTTTT. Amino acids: CASSVRQGAGTGELFF.

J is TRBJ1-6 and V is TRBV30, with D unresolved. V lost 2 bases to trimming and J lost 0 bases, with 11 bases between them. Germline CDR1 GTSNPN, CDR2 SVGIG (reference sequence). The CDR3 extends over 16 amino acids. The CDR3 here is CAWSQEASSYNSPLHF. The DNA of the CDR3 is TGTGCCTGGAGTCAGGAGGCGAGCTCCTATAATTCACCCCTCCACTTT.

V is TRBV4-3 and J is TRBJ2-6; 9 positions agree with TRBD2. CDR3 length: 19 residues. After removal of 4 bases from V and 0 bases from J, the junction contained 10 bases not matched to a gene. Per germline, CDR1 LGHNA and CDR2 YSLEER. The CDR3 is CASSPVPGLANSGANVLTF. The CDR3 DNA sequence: TGCGCCAGCAGCCCTGTCCCCGGACTAGCGAACTCTGGGGCCAACGTCCTGACTTTC.

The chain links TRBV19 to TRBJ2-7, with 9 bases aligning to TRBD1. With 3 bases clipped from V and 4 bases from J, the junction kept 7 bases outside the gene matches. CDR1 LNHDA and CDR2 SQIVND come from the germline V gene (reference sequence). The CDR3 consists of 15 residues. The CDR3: CASSIRDRDIYEQYF. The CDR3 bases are TGTGCCAGTAGTATCCGGGACAGGGACATATACGAGCAGTACTTC.

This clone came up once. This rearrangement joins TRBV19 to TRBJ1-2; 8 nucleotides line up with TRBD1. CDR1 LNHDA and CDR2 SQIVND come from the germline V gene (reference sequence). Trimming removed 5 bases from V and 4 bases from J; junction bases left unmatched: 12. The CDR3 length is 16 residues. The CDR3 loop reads CASSLRTGPKSYGYTF. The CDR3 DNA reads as TGTGCCAGTAGTTTAAGGACAGGGCCGAAGTCCTATGGCTACACCTTC. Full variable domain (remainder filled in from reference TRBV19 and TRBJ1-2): DGGITQSPKYLFRKEGQNVTLSCEQNLNHDAMYWYRQDPGQGLRLIYYSQIVNDFQKGDIAEGYSVSREKKESFPLTVTSAQKNPTAFYLCASSLRTGPKSYGYTFGSGTRLTVV.

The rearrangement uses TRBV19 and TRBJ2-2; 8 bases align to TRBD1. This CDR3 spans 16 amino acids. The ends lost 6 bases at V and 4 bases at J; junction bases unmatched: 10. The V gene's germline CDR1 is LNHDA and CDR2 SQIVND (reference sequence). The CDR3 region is CASRTDRGLSTGELFF. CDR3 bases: TGTGCCAGTAGAACTGACAGGGGATTGAGCACCGGGGAGCTGTTTTTT. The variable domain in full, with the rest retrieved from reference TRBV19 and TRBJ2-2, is DGGITQSPKYLFRKEGQNVTLSCEQNLNHDAMYWYRQDPGQGLRLIYYSQIVNDFQKGDIAEGYSVSREKKESFPLTVTSAQKNPTAFYLCASRTDRGLSTGELFFGEGSRLTVL.

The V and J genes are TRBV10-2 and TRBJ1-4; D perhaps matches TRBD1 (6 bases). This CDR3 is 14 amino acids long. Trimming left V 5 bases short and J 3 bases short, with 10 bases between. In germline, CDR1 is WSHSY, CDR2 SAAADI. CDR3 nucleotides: TGCGCCAGCAGTCTACAGGGTTCTAATGAAAAACTGTTTTTT. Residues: CASSLQGSNEKLFF.

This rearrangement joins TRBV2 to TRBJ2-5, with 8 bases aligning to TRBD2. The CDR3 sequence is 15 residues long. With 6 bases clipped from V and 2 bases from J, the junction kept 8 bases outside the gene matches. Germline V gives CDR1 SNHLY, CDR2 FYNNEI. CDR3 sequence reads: CASRALPSGQETQYF. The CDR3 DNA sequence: TGTGCCAGCAGGGCTTTACCTAGCGGGCAAGAGACCCAGTACTTC. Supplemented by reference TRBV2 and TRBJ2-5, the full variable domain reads EPEVTQTPSHQVTQMGQEVILRCVPISNHLYFYWYRQILGQKVEFLVSFYNNEISEKSEIFDDQFSVERPDGSNFTLKIRSTKLEDSAMYFCASRALPSGQETQYFGPGTRLLVL.

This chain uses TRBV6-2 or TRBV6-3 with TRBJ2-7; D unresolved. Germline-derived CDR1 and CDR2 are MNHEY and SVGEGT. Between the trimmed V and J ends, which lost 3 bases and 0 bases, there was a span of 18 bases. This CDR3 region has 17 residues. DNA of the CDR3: TGTGCCAGCAGTTATGAGAGCAGGTTGTTGAGCTCCTACGAGCAGTACTTC. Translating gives CASSYESRLLSSYEQYF.

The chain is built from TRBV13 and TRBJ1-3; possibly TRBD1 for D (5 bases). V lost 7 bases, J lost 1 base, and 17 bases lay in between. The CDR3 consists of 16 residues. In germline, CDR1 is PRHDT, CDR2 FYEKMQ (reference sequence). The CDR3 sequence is CASTANPTGSGNTIYF. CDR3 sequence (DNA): TGTGCCAGCACAGCCAATCCTACAGGTTCTGGAAACACCATATATTTT.

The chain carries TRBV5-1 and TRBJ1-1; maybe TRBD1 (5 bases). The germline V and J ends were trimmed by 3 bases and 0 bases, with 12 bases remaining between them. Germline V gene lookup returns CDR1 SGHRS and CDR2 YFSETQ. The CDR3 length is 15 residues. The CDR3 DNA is TGCGCCAGCAGCTCGATAACAGGTATGAACACTGAAGCTTTCTTT. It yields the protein CASSSITGMNTEAFF.

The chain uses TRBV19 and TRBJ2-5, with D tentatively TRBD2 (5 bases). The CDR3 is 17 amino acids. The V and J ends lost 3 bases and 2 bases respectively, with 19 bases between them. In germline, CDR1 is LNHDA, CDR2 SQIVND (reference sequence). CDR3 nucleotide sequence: TGTGCCAGTAGTATTGATAGCGCACCAACGGAACAAGAGACCCAGTACTTC. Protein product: CASSIDSAPTEQETQYF.

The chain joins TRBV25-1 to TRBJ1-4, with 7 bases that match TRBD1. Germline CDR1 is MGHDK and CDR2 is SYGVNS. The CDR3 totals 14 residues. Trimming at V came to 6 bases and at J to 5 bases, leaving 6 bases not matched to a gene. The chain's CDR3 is CASRKTGVNEKLFF. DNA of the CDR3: TGTGCCAGCAGAAAAACAGGGGTCAATGAAAAACTGTTTTTT.

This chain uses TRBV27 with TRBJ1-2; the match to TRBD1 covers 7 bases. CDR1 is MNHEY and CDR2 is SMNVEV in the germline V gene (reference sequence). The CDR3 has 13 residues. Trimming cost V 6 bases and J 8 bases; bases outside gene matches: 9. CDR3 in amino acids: CASRTTGTGGYTF. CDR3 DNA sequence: TGTGCCAGCAGAACGACAGGGACTGGCGGCTACACCTTC.

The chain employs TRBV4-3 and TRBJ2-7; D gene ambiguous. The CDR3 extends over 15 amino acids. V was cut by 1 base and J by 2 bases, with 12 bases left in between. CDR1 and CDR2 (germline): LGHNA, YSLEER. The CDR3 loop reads CASSQGRGKPYEQYF. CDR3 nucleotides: TGCGCCAGCAGCCAAGGTCGCGGCAAACCCTACGAGCAGTACTTC.

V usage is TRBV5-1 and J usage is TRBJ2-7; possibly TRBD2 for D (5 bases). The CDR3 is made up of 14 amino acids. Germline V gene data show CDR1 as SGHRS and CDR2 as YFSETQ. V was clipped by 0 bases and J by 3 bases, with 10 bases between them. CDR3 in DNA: TGCGCCAGCAGCTTGGGCGGGCGAAGCTACGAGCAGTACTTC. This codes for CASSLGGRSYEQYF.

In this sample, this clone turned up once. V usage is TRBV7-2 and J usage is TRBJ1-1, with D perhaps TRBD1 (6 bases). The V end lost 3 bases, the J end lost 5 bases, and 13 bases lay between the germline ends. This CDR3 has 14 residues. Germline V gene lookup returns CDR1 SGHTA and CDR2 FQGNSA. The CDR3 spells CASSLGLQGTEAFF. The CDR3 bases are TGTGCCAGCAGCTTGGGACTACAGGGAACTGAAGCTTTCTTT.

Here the CDR3 DNA reads TGCGCCAGCAGCCAAGAGCAGACAGGGGCGCGTGAGCAGTTCTTC. Translating gives CASSQEQTGAREQFF. The V gene is TRBV4-1, the J gene TRBJ2-1; TRBD1 aligns across 8 bases. CDR3 length: 15 residues. CDR1 and CDR2 from the germline V gene are MGHRA and YSYEKL. The junction had 7 bases not matched to a gene; V was cut back by 0 bases and J by 9 bases.